Many counts were recorded for the clone carrying this T cell receptor (beta chain). CDR1 is DFQATT, CDR2 SNEGSKA, per germline (reference sequence). CDR3 length: 15 amino acids. Trimming removed 0 bases from V and 3 bases from J; junction bases left unmatched: 7. As it was prepared, the TCRbeta library received unique molecular identifiers. Via MiXCR, TCRdb re-called the PCR reads, giving one row per CDR3 protein. The repertoire holds about 400,000 distinct CDR3 sequences, about a fifth seen once, with 3.5% to 4% in the top ten. This sample was included in a study of T-cell reconstitution after alpha-beta-depleted transplantation in children.

The sample in question was PBMCs from the stem cell graft donor, obtained from the stem cell graft. This receptor was obtained from a human donor who donated a stem cell graft to a child with acute myeloid leukemia. The chain combines TRBV20-1 with TRBJ1-1; 7 nucleotides align to TRBD1. CDR3 in DNA: TGCAGTGCTAGAGATAGACAGGGTTGGTACACTGAAGCTTTCTTT. Protein sequence: CSARDRQGWYTEAFF.